This T cell receptor (beta chain) was captured by sequencing in a study of radiation and T cells in renal cell carcinoma. Findings and limits, study-wide: From baseline, blood top tumor clonotypes peaked at 2 weeks post-radiation.

Comment on this clone: What it recognizes is unknown.

Germline loops: CDR1 SNHLY, CDR2 FYNNEI. V lost 2 bases and J lost 5, with 3 bases in between. This CDR3 spans 12 amino acids. The time point was: blood 2 weeks post-SBRT. The treatment is: 15 Gy SBRT to primary tumor, nephrectomy 4 weeks later. Blood was sampled at baseline, 2 weeks and 4 weeks after SBRT. This table comes from immunoSEQ multiplex PCR, and its TCRdb copy is limited to in-frame clones, with some not included. The sample yields 45,000 to 55,000 clones, 75% to 85% seen once. This chain connects TRBV2 to TRBJ2-2; D is unclear. Sequenced material: blood, taken from a patient whose treatment included radiotherapy and nephrectomy. The receptor comes from a woman in her seventies with renal cell carcinoma. CDR3 region: CASSEITGELFF. DNA of the CDR3: TGTGCCAGCAGTGAAATTACCGGGGAGCTGTTTTTT. Supplemented by reference TRBV2 and TRBJ2-2, the full variable domain reads EPEVTQTPSHQVTQMGQEVILRCVPISNHLYFYWYRQILGQKVEFLVSFYNNEISEKSEIFDDQFSVERPDGSNFTLKIRSTKLEDSAMYFCASSEITGELFFGEGSRLTVL.